The entry that follows covers one T cell receptor beta chain sequence. What it binds is not known. These data originate in a study of cytomegalovirus exposure and HLA in healthy donors. Study conclusions and caveats: The productive fraction for most TCR beta V segments was about 90% or about 30% in an earlier analysis.

Germline lookup yields CDR1 SGDLS and CDR2 YYNGEE. V shed 0 bases, J shed 4 bases, and the junction held 8 bases outside the gene matches. CDR3 length equals 17 residues. Vbeta (60) and Jbeta (13) primers were used in the PCR. Libraries were prepared by immunoSEQ multiplex PCR; TCRdb keeps only in-frame clonotypes and omits some of them. The sample records some 190,000 clones, over 80% being singletons. The sequence was collected from a girl aged 5-17 years in good health and CMV-seropositive. This sequence joins TRBV9 and TRBJ2-3; 10 nucleotides align to TRBD2. Sequencing was done on a sample of PBMCs. The CDR3 protein is CASSVASGSSLPDTQYF. The CDR3 DNA reads TGTGCCAGCAGCGTAGCTAGCGGGAGTAGTTTGCCAGATACGCAGTATTTT.